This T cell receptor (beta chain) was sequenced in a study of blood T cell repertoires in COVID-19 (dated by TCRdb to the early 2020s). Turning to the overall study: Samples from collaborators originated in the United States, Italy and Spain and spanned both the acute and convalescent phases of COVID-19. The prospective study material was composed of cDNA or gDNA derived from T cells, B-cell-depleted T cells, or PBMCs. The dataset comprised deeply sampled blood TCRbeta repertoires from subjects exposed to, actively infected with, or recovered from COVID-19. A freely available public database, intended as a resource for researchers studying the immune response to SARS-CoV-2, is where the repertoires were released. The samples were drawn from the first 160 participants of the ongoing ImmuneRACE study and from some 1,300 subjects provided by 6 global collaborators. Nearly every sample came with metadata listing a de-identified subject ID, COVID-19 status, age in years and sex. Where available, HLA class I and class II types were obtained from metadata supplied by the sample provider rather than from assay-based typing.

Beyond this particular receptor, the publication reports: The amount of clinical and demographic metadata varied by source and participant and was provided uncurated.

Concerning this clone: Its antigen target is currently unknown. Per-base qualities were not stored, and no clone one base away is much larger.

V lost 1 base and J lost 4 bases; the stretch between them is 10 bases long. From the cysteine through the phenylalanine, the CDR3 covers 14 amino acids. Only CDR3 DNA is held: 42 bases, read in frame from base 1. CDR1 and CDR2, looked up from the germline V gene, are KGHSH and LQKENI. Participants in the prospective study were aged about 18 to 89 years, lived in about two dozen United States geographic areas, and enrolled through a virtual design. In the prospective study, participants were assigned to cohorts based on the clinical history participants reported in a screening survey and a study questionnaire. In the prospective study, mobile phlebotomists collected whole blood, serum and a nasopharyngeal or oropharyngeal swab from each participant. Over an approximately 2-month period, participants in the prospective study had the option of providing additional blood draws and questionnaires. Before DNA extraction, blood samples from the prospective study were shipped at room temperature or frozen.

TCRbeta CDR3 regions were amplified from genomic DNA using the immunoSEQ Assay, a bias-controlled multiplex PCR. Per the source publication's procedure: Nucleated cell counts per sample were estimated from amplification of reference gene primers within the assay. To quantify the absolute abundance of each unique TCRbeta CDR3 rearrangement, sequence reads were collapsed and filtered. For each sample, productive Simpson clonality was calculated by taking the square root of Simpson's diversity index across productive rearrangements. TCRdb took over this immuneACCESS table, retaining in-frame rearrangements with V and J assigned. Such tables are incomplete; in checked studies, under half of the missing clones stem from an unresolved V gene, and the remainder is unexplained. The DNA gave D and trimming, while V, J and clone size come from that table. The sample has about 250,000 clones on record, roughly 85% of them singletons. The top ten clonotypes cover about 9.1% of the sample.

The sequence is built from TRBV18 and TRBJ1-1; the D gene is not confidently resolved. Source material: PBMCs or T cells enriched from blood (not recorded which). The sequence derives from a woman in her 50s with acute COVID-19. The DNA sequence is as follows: TGTGCCAGCTCACCACGAGGGCCGAGCACTGAAGCTTTCTTT. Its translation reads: CASSPRGPSTEAFF.